This entry is about one TCR beta chain. Its antigen remains unknown. The CDR3 has 15 residues. The sample originates from a study of shared clonotypes between healthy human individuals. Regarding the study as a whole: Rarefaction indicated that sorted-subset sequencing remained incomplete although depth was large.

CD8 cells classed as naive were CD45RO-negative and positively selected for CCR7, excluding terminally differentiated effector memory CD45RA+ cells. Here immunoSEQ multiplex PCR was the method, and the copy in TCRdb shows in-frame clones only, minus some. The sample contains approximately 2,000,000 clones, over 85% of which appear only once. This chain joins TRBV21-1 and TRBJ2-7. TRBV21-1 is described as a pseudogene. This clonotype originated in a man aged 18 to 35 in good health. Some clones in this sample may be carry-over from other donors' samples. Sequenced input: naive CD8+ T cells from PBMCs. The CDR3, as DNA: TGTGCCAGCAGCAGCTGGGACCCTCCCCCTTACGAGCAGTACTTC. It translates to CASSSWDPPPYEQYF.